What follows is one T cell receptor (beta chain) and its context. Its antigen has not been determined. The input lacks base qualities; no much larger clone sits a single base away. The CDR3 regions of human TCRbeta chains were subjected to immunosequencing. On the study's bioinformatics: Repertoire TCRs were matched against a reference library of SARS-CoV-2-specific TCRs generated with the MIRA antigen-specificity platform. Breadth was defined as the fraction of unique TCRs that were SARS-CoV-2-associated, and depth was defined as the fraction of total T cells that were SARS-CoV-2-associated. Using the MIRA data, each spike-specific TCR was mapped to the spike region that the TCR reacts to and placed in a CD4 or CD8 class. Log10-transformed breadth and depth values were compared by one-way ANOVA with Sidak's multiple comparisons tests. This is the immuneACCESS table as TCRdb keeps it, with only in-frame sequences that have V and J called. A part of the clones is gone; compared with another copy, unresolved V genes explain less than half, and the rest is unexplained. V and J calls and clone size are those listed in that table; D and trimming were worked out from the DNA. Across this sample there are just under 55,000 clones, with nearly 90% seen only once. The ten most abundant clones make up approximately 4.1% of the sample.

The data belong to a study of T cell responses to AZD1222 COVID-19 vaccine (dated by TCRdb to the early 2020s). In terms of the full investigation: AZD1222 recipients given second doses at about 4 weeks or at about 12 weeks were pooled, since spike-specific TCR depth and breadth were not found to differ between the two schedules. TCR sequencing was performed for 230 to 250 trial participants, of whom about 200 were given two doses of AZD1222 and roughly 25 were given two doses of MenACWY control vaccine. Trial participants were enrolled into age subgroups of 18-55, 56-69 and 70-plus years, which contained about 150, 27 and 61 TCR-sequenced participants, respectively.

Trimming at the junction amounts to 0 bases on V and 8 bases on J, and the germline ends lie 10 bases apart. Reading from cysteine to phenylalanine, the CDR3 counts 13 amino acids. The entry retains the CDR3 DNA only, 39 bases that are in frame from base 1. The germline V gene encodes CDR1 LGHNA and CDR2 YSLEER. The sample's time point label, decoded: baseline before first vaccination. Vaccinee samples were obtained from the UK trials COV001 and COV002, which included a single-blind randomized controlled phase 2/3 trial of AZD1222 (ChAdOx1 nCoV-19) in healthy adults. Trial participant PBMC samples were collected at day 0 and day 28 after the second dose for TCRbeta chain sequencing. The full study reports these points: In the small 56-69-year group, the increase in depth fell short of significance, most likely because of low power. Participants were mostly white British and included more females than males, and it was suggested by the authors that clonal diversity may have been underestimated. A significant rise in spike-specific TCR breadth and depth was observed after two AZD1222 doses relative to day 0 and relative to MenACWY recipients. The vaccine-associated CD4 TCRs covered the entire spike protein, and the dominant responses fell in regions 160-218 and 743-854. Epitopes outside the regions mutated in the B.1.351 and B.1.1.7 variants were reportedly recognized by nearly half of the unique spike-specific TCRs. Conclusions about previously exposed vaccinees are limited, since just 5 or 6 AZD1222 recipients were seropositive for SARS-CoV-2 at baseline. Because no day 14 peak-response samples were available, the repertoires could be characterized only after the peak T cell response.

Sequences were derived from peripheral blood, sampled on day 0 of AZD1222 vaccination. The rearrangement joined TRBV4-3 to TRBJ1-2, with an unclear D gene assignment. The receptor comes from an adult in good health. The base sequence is TGCGCCAGCAGCCAAGATCGCACCGGGGGCTACACCTTC. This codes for CASSQDRTGGYTF.